Given below is one T cell receptor beta chain in context. This sample was included in a study of blood T cell repertoires in COVID-19. The germline V gene has CDR1 MNHNS and CDR2 SASEGT. The germline V and J ends were trimmed by 0 bases and 0 bases, with 9 bases remaining between them. The CDR3 covers 16 residues. Assay used: immunoSEQ multiplex PCR; TCRdb lists only in-frame clones, some missing. The repertoire holds 300,000 or so clones, with roughly 90% as singletons. The receptor was isolated from a man aged 18 to 35 who had recovered from COVID-19. V is TRBV6-1 and J is TRBJ2-1, with D maybe TRBD2 (6 bases). The specimen sequenced was peripheral blood. The CDR3 region has the DNA TGTGCCAGCAGTGAAGCGGGAGGAGGCTCCTACAATGAGCAGTTCTTC. Translating it yields CASSEAGGGSYNEQFF.